Following are 7 T cell receptor beta chains from one sample sequenced in a study of T cell responses to AZD1222 COVID-19 vaccine. TCRdb's table, derived via immunoSEQ multiplex PCR, lists solely in-frame clones and lacks some. This sample has around 30,000 clones, with over 90% found just once. The sequencing here drew on peripheral blood, taken on day 0 of AZD1222 vaccination. The source is an adult in good health.

In its sample, this clone was seen once. The CDR3 DNA follows: TGTGCCAGCAGCTTCCGGCAGGGAGTCGAGCAGTACTTC. This sequence encodes CASSFRQGVEQYF. The gene calls are TRBV5-4 and TRBJ2-7; D may correspond to TRBD1 or TRBD2 (5 bases each). The length of the CDR3 is 13 residues. Looked up from germline, CDR1 is SGHNT and CDR2 is YYREEE (reference sequence). Trimming removed 2 bases from V and 6 bases from J, with 12 bases in between.

The chain combines TRBV15 with TRBJ2-7, with D perhaps being TRBD1 or TRBD2 (6 bases each). Trimming took 3 bases from V and 5 from J, leaving 17 bases between them. CDR1 is LNHNV, CDR2 YYDKDF, per germline (reference sequence). The CDR3 covers 15 residues. In nucleotides, the CDR3 is TGTGCCACCAGCAGCGCGCAGGGGACTCATAACGAGCAGTACTTC. It yields the protein CATSSAQGTHNEQYF. The full variable domain, with the rest looked up from reference TRBV15 and TRBJ2-7, is DAMVIQNPRYQVTQFGKPVTLSCSQTLNHNVMYWYQQKSSQAPKLLFHYYDKDFNNEADTPDNFQSRRPNTSFCFLDIRSPGLGDTAMYLCATSSAQGTHNEQYFGPGTRLTVT.

The chain couples TRBV7-2 to TRBJ2-5; possible D gene TRBD2, 6 bases. CDR1 and CDR2 from the germline V gene are SGHTA and FQGNSA. V was clipped by 1 base and J by 1 base, with 7 bases between them. The CDR3 length is 14 residues. The CDR3 bases are TGTGCCAGCAGCTTAGGGGGGGTCCAAGAGACCCAGTACTTC. This sequence encodes CASSLGGVQETQYF.

This clone came up once. The CDR3 region is CASRGQGMGTEAFF. CDR3 in DNA: TGTGCCAGCAGGGGACAGGGGATGGGCACTGAAGCTTTCTTT. V usage is TRBV28 and J usage is TRBJ1-1; 10 bases are a match to TRBD1. V lost 6 bases and J lost 4; bases outside the gene matches: 5. This CDR3 is 14 amino acids long. Per germline, CDR1 MDHEN and CDR2 SYDVKM.

The gene calls are TRBV7-6 and TRBJ1-3, with D tentatively TRBD1 (5 bases). The CDR3 has 17 residues. Per the germline V gene, CDR1 is SGHVS and CDR2 is FNYEAQ. Trimming removed 2 bases at V and 2 bases at J, with 16 bases between. This CDR3 is CASSLRGAGMPGNTIYF. CDR3 bases: TGTGCCAGCAGCTTAAGAGGGGCAGGGATGCCTGGAAACACCATATATTTT.

The chain employs TRBV18 and TRBJ1-1; TRBD1 aligns across 8 bases. V shed 5 bases, J shed 2 bases, and the junction held 4 bases outside the gene matches. The length of the CDR3 is 14 residues. Germline V CDR1 and CDR2: KGHSH, LQKENI. The CDR3 sequence is CASSFTGGNTEAFF. The CDR3 nucleotides read TGTGCCAGCTCATTTACAGGGGGAAACACTGAAGCTTTCTTT.

J is TRBJ1-2 and V is TRBV5-4, with D tentatively TRBD1 (6 bases). The CDR3 runs to 13 residues. Germline V gene data show CDR1 as SGHNT and CDR2 as YYREEE (reference sequence). V dropped 0 bases and J dropped 10 bases, with 13 bases sitting between them. This chain's CDR3 is CASSLVTGPSYTF. CDR3 bases: TGTGCCAGCAGCTTGGTGACAGGCCCATCCTACACCTTC. Drawing the rest from reference TRBV5-4 and TRBJ1-2, the complete variable domain is ETGVTQSPTHLIKTRGQQVTLRCSSQSGHNTVSWYQQALGQGPQFIFQYYREEENGRGNFPPRFSGLQFPNYSSELNVNALELDDSALYLCASSLVTGPSYTFGSGTRLTVV.